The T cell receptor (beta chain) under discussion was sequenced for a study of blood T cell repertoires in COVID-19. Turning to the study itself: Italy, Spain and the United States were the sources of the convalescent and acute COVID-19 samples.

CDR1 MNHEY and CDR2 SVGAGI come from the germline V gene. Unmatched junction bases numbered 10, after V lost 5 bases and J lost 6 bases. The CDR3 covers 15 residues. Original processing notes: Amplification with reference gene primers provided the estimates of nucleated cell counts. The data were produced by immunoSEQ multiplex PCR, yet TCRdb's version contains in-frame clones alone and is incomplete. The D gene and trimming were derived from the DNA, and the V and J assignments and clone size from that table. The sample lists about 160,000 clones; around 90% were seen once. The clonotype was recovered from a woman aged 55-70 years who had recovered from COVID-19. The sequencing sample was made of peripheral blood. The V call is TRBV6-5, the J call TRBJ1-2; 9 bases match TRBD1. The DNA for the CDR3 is TGTGCCAGCAGTCTTAGTTCAGGACAGGGGCATGGCTACACCTTC. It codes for CASSLSSGQGHGYTF.